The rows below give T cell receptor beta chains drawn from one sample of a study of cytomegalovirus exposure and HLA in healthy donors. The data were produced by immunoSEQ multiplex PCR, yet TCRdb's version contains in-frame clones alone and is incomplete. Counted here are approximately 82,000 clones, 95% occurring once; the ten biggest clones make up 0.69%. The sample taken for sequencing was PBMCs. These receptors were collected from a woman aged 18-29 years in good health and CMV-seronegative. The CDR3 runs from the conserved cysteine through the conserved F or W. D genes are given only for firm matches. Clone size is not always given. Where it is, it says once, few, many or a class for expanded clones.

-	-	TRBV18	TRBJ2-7	CASSPWAGQPEEQYF	TGTGCCAGCTCACCATGGGCGGGCCAACCGGAGGAGCAGTACTTC
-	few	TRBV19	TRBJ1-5	CATNPQGSQPQHF	TGTGCCACGAACCCACAGGGCAGTCAGCCCCAGCATTTT
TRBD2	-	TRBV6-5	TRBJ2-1	CASIDPSGRDNEQFF	TGTGCCAGCATCGATCCTAGCGGGAGAGACAATGAGCAGTTCTTC
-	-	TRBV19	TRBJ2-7	CASSIGGFRDYEQYF	TGTGCCAGTAGTATTGGAGGTTTTCGGGACTACGAGCAGTACTTC
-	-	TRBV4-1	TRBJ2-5	CASSQDGSEQKTQYF	TGCGCCAGCAGCCAAGACGGAAGCGAGCAAAAGACCCAGTACTTC
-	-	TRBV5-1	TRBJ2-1	CASSLYQTYNEQFF	TGCGCCAGCAGCTTGTACCAGACCTACAATGAGCAGTTCTTC
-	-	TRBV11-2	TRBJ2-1	CASSLVAGDVDEQFF	TGTGCCAGCAGCTTAGTGGCAGGGGATGTGGATGAGCAGTTCTTC
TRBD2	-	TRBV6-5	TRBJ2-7	CASSSGLAGADYEQYF	TGTGCCAGCAGTTCGGGACTAGCGGGGGCCGATTACGAGCAGTACTTC
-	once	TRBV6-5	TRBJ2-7	CASRSLAAYEQYF	TGTGCCAGCAGGTCTCTGGCGGCCTACGAGCAGTACTTC
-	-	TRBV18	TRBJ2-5	CASTSLKGVETQYF	TGTGCCAGCACCTCTCTTAAGGGAGTGGAGACCCAGTACTTC
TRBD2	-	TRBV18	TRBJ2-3	CASSPGSGGPDTQYF	TGTGCCAGCTCGCCGGGAAGCGGGGGGCCAGATACGCAGTATTTT
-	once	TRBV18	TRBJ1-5	CASSPQKGNQPQHF	TGTGCCAGCTCACCACAAAAGGGGAATCAGCCCCAGCATTTT
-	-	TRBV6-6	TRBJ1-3	CASSSSAVSGNTIYF	TGTGCCAGCAGTTCCAGTGCAGTCTCTGGAAACACCATATATTTT
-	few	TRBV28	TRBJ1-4	CASSFSVYEKLFF	TGTGCCAGCAGTTTCTCAGTATATGAAAAACTGTTTTTT
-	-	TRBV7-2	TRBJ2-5	CASSSSLTQYF	TGTGCCAGCAGCTCGTCGTTAACCCAGTACTTC
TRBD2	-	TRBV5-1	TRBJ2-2	CTSSTSEGDGELFF	TGCACCTCTTCGACTAGCGAAGGGGACGGGGAGCTGTTTTTT
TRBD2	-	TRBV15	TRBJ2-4	CATSRESGEPDIQYF	TGTGCCACCAGCAGAGAGAGCGGGGAACCGGACATTCAGTACTTC
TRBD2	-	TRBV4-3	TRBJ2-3	CASSQDFRGRVDFGTDTQYF	TGCGCCAGCAGCCAAGATTTTCGCGGGAGGGTGGATTTTGGCACAGATACGCAGTATTTT
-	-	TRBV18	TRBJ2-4	CASSPAPENIQYF	TGTGCCAGCTCACCGGCCCCCGAAAACATTCAGTACTTC
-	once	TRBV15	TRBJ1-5	CATSREGGSQPQHF	TGTGCCACCAGCAGAGAAGGAGGTTCCCAGCCCCAGCATTTT
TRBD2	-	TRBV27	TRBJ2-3	CASPPGLAGTDTQYF	TGTGCCAGCCCCCCGGGGCTAGCGGGCACAGATACGCAGTATTTT
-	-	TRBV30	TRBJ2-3	CAWSVNKAGVTDTQYF	TGTGCCTGGAGTGTAAATAAGGCGGGTGTAACAGATACGCAGTATTTT
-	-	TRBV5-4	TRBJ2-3	CASSLELSSDSQYF	TGTGCCAGCAGCTTGGAACTATCATCTGACTCGCAGTATTTT
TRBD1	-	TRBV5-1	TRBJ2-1	CASSLTGTGESEQFF	TGCGCCAGCAGCTTAACCGGGACAGGGGAGAGTGAGCAGTTCTTC
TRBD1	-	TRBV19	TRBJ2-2	CASTRGQGLFF	TGTGCCAGTACCCGAGGACAGGGCCTGTTTTTT
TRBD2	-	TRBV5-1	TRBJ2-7	CASSLEPGGSYEQYF	TGCGCCAGCAGCTTGGAGCCGGGGGGCTCCTACGAGCAGTACTTC
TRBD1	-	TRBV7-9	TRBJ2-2	CASSSRQGIVTNTGELFF	TGTGCCAGCAGCTCCAGACAGGGTATTGTGACGAACACCGGGGAGCTGTTTTTT
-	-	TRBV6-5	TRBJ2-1	CASSHFGVGDEQFF	TGTGCCAGCAGTCACTTCGGGGTGGGCGATGAGCAGTTCTTC